The 18 T cell receptor beta chains presented below share a single source sample, sequenced in a study of post-analysis software for immune sequencing data. Unique molecular identifiers were built into the TCR beta cDNA libraries. TCRdb reanalysed the PCR reads using MiXCR and keeps one entry per CDR3 protein. This sample has approximately 730,000 distinct CDR3 sequences, with around 46% found just once. Study conclusions and caveats: Compared with controls, patients had more of about 5 TRBV segments, including TRBV5-6, TRBV5-1 and TRBV20-1.

Antigens for these TCRs are unknown. Sequenced input: blood. Receptors originate from a girl between 10 and 17 years old with multiple sclerosis.

This chain links TRBV27 with TRBJ2-7; 7 nucleotides align to TRBD2. Germline V CDR1 and CDR2: MNHEY, SMNVEV (reference sequence). The junction had 11 bases not matched to a gene; V was cut back by 2 bases and J by 7 bases. The CDR3 has 15 residues. CDR3 in amino acids: CASSLMGEGPNEQYF. CDR3 coding DNA: TGTGCCAGCAGTTTAATGGGGGAGGGACCCAATGAGCAGTACTTC.

This clonotype was counted only a few times. This chain connects TRBV5-1 to TRBJ2-5; D is ambiguous. Looked up from germline, CDR1 is SGHRS and CDR2 is YFSETQ. The CDR3 length is 15 residues. V dropped 0 bases and J dropped 5 bases, with 14 bases sitting between them. The CDR3 DNA reads as TGCGCCAGCAGCTTGGTCCCTCCGGACCTGGAGACCCAGTACTTC. It is translated as CASSLVPPDLETQYF. Full variable domain (missing parts from reference TRBV5-1 and TRBJ2-5): KAGVTQTPRYLIKTRGQQVTLSCSPISGHRSVSWYQQTPGQGLQFLFEYFSETQRNKGNFPGRFSGRQFSNSRSEMNVSTLELGDSALYLCASSLVPPDLETQYFGPGTRLLVL.

This clonotype was picked up a small number of times. This CDR3 is CASSSTRTEAFF. The CDR3, as DNA: TGCGCCAGCAGCTCAACTAGGACTGAAGCTTTCTTT. This chain connects TRBV5-1 to TRBJ1-1; D remains unclear. This CDR3 contains 12 residues. V lost 3 bases to trimming and J lost 5 bases, with 8 bases between them. Germline V CDR1 and CDR2: SGHRS, YFSETQ.

This clonotype was observed a handful of times. The chain links TRBV7-2 to TRBJ2-3, with 8 bases lining up with TRBD1. This CDR3 is built from 16 residues. The V segment lost 5 bases and the J segment 6 bases; nucleotides outside the gene matches: 13. Per the germline V gene, CDR1 is SGHTA and CDR2 is FQGNSA. The CDR3 DNA reads as TGTGCCAGCAGCCCCCGACAGGGGCGACAAGGGGATACGCAGTATTTT. Protein sequence: CASSPRQGRQGDTQYF. Full variable domain (rest looked up from reference TRBV7-2 and TRBJ2-3): GAGVSQSPSNKVTEKGKDVELRCDPISGHTALYWYRQSLGQGLEFLIYFQGNSAPDKSGLPSDRFSAERTGGSVSTLTIQRTQQEDSAVYLCASSPRQGRQGDTQYFGPGTRLTVL.

The gene calls are TRBV11-2 and TRBJ2-3; possibly TRBD2 for D (5 bases). Between the trimmed V and J ends, which lost 0 bases and 2 bases, there was a span of 12 bases. This CDR3 comprises 16 residues. Per the germline V gene, CDR1 is SGHAT and CDR2 is FQNNGV. The CDR3 spells CASSLDLAANTDTQYF. The CDR3 DNA follows: TGTGCCAGCAGCTTAGACCTAGCCGCCAACACAGATACGCAGTATTTT.

In its sample, this clonotype was seen once. CDR3 nucleotide sequence: TGTGCCAGCAGCTTAGTGGGGGCTAGCGGGGTGGAAGGGAATGAGCAGTTCTTC. This gives the protein CASSLVGASGVEGNEQFF. The chain couples TRBV7-2 to TRBJ2-1; 9 positions agree with TRBD2. Per germline, CDR1 SGHTA and CDR2 FQGNSA. V lost 1 base, J lost 7 bases, and 14 bases stayed unmatched. The CDR3 length is 18 residues.

CDR3 protein: CSPLDFIGYGYTF. The CDR3 nucleotides read TGCAGTCCCCTTGACTTCATAGGCTATGGCTACACCTTC. V is TRBV20-1 and J is TRBJ1-2; unclear D gene. Germline V gene data show CDR1 as DFQATT and CDR2 as SNEGSKA (reference sequence). V lost 8 bases to trimming and J lost 4 bases, with 17 bases between them. This CDR3 has 13 residues.

The rearrangement links TRBV5-6 to TRBJ2-7, with TRBD2 as a possible D gene (5 bases). The germline V gene encodes CDR1 SGHDT and CDR2 YYEEEE. The CDR3 contains 14 residues. The V and J ends lost 0 bases and 2 bases respectively, with 9 bases between them. CDR3 nucleotide sequence: TGTGCCAGCAGCTTGGGGGCTAGCACCTACGAGCAGTACTTC. It yields the protein CASSLGASTYEQYF.

This clonotype was counted a few times. V gene TRBV7-2 combines with J gene TRBJ2-7; D is ambiguous. The length of the CDR3 is 16 residues. V gave up 5 bases and J gave up 4 bases, with 21 bases separating them. Germline V CDR1 and CDR2: SGHTA, FQGNSA. DNA for the CDR3: TGTGCCAGCAGCACCCGATCGGAAGGCATGGCGTACGAGCAGTACTTC. It is translated as CASSTRSEGMAYEQYF.

This clonotype turned up a few times. V usage is TRBV11-3 and J usage is TRBJ2-5, with D perhaps matching TRBD2 (6 bases). Trimming pared 1 base from V and 4 bases from J, leaving 13 bases between. The CDR3 contains 15 residues. Germline values: CDR1 SGHNT, CDR2 YENEEA. The CDR3 region has the DNA TGTGCCAGCAGCTTAGTCCGGGGGACTGGAGAGACCCAGTACTTC. Protein product: CASSLVRGTGETQYF.

The rearrangement uses TRBV30 and TRBJ2-1; the D gene is possibly TRBD2 (5 bases). This CDR3 is 16 amino acids long. The V gene's germline CDR1 is GTSNPN and CDR2 SVGIG (reference sequence). Trimming cost V 0 bases and J 4 bases, with 16 bases left between them. Written as DNA, the CDR3 is TGTGCCTGGAGTGTAGGGCTAGCTGACTCTTACAATGAGCAGTTCTTC. Encoded protein: CAWSVGLADSYNEQFF.

This chain joins TRBV20-1 and TRBJ2-7; 7 bases line up with TRBD2. Germline V gene data show CDR1 as DFQATT and CDR2 as SNEGSKA (reference sequence). This CDR3 comprises 13 residues. After removal of 2 bases from V and 4 bases from J, the junction contained 5 bases not matched to a gene. The CDR3, as DNA: TGCAGTGCTAGACGTGGGAGGGGTTACGAGCAGTACTTC. Amino acid sequence: CSARRGRGYEQYF.

In its sample, this clonotype was seen a few times. The chain uses TRBV30 and TRBJ2-1; 12 bases align to TRBD1. The CDR3 runs 18 residues. Germline CDR1 reads GTSNPN; CDR2 reads SVGIG (reference sequence). Trimming removed 0 bases from V and 5 bases from J; junction bases left unmatched: 11. CDR3 sequence reads: CAWSVFLGQGAIDNEQFF. DNA for the CDR3: TGTGCCTGGAGTGTATTTCTGGGACAGGGGGCGATTGACAATGAGCAGTTCTTC.

V gene TRBV10-3 combines with J gene TRBJ2-7, with 7 bases identical to TRBD1. With 2 bases clipped from V and 5 bases from J, the junction kept 6 bases outside the gene matches. There are 14 residues in the CDR3. The germline V gene encodes CDR1 ENHRY and CDR2 SYGVKD. The CDR3: CAISEPGQPHEQYF. The CDR3 bases are TGTGCCATCAGTGAGCCGGGACAGCCTCACGAGCAGTACTTC.

The genes are TRBV7-6 and TRBJ1-4; D is unresolved. V lost 5 bases and J lost 6, with 13 bases in between. Germline CDR1 and CDR2: SGHVS and FNYEAQ. The CDR3 consists of 14 residues. The DNA for the CDR3 is TGTGCCAGCAGCCCCTCCGGGTCTCATGAAAAACTGTTTTTT. Translation: CASSPSGSHEKLFF. Using reference TRBV7-6 and TRBJ1-4 for the parts outside the CDR3, the full variable domain is GAGVSQSPRYKVTKRGQDVALRCDPISGHVSLYWYRQALGQGPEFLTYFNYEAQQDKSGLPNDRFSAERPEGSISTLTIQRTEQRDSAMYRCASSPSGSHEKLFFGSGTQLSVL.

V usage is TRBV7-9 and J usage is TRBJ2-4; D is unresolved. Germline V gene sequence: CDR1 SEHNR, CDR2 FQNEAQ (reference sequence). The CDR3 is 15 residues long. V lost 1 base, J lost 0 bases, and 7 bases lay in between. The CDR3 sequence is CASSLDWLAKNIQYF. DNA of the CDR3: TGTGCCAGCAGCTTAGACTGGCTAGCCAAAAACATTCAGTACTTC.

CDR3 sequence (DNA): TGCGCCAGCAGCGGGACGACTATCTATGAGCAGTTCTTC. Translation gives CASSGTTIYEQFF. The chain combines TRBV5-1 with TRBJ2-1; the D call may be TRBD1 or TRBD2 (5 bases each). The length of the CDR3 is 13 residues. Trimming took off 4 bases at V and 8 bases at J, with 13 bases between the two ends. CDR1 and CDR2 (germline): SGHRS, YFSETQ.

This clonotype was found once. The chain couples TRBV7-9 to TRBJ2-3; maybe TRBD2 (6 bases). Trimming pared 2 bases from V and 2 bases from J, leaving 26 bases between. CDR1 and CDR2 (germline): SEHNR, FQNEAQ (reference sequence). This CDR3 spans 20 amino acids. The CDR3 region is CASSLRSLLRRDLPTDTQYF. The CDR3 DNA reads TGTGCCAGCAGCTTAAGGTCCCTTCTACGGCGGGACTTACCCACAGATACGCAGTATTTT. The entire variable domain, with the rest obtained from reference TRBV7-9 and TRBJ2-3, is as follows: DTGVSQNPRHKITKRGQNVTFRCDPISEHNRLYWYRQTLGQGPEFLTYFQNEAQLEKSRLLSDRFSAERPKGSFSTLEIQRTEQGDSAMYLCASSLRSLLRRDLPTDTQYFGPGTRLTVL.